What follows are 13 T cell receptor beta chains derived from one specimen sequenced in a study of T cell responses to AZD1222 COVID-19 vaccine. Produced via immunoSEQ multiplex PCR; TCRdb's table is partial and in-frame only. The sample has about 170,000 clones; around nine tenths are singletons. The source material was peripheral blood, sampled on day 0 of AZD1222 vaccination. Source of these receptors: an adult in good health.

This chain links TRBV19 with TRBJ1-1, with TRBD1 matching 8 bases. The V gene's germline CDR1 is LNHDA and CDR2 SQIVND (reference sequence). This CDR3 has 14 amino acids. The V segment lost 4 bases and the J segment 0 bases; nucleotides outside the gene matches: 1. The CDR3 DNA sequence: TGTGCCAGTAGTAGGACAGGGTTGAACACTGAAGCTTTCTTT. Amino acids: CASSRTGLNTEAFF.

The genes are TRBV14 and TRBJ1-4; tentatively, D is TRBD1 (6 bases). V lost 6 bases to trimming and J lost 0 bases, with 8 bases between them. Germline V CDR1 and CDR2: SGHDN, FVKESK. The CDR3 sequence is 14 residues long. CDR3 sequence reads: CASSRQATNEKLFF. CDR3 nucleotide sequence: TGTGCCAGCAGTCGACAGGCAACTAATGAAAAACTGTTTTTT.

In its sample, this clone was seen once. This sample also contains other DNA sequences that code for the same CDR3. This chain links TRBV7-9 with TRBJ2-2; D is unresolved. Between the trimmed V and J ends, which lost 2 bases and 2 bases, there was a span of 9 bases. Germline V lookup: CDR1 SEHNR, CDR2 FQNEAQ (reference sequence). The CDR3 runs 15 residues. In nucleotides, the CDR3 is TGTGCCAGCAGCTTATTGTTAGGTAACACCGGGGAGCTGTTTTTT. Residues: CASSLLLGNTGELFF.

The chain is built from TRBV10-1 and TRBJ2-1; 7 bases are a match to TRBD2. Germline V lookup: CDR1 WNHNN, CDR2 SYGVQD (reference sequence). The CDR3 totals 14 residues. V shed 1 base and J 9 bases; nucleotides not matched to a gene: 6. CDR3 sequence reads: CASSEFGLGGEQFF. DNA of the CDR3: TGCGCCAGCAGTGAGTTCGGACTAGGCGGTGAGCAGTTCTTC.

The CDR3 loop reads CASSFVGANVLTF. In nucleotides, the CDR3 is TGTGCCAGCAGCTTTGTGGGAGCCAACGTCCTGACTTTC. The gene calls are TRBV5-4 and TRBJ2-6, with D unresolved. Germline CDR1 and CDR2: SGHNT and YYREEE (reference sequence). The CDR3 runs to 13 residues. Trimming pared 2 bases from V and 7 bases from J, leaving 7 bases between.

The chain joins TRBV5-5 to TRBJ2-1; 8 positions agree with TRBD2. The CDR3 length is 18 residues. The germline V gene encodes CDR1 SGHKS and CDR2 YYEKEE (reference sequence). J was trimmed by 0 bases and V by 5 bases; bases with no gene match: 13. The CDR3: CASSPTRTSGGSYNEQFF. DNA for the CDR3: TGTGCCAGCAGTCCTACTCGAACCAGCGGGGGCTCCTACAATGAGCAGTTCTTC.

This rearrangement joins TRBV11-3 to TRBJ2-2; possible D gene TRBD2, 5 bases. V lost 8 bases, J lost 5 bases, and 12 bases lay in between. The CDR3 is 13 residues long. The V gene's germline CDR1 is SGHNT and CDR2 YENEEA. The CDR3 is CASGVRGTGELFF. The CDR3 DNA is TGTGCCAGCGGGGTTCGCGGGACCGGGGAGCTGTTTTTT.

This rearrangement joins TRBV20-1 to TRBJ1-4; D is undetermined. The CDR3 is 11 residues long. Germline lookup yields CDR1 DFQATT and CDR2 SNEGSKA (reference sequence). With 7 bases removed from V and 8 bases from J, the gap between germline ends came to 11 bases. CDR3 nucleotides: TGCAGTGTCCCCTTGGGGGAAAAACTGTTTTTT. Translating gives CSVPLGEKLFF.

In DNA, the CDR3 is TGTGCCAGCAGCTTCGGGACTAGCGGCCACTCCTACGAGCAGTACTTC. Amino acids: CASSFGTSGHSYEQYF. The chain combines TRBV5-7 with TRBJ2-7; 11 nucleotides match TRBD2. TRBV5-7 is filed as an ORF, its function uncertain. This CDR3 has 16 amino acids. Trimming took 2 bases from V and 0 from J; bases not matched to a gene: 4.

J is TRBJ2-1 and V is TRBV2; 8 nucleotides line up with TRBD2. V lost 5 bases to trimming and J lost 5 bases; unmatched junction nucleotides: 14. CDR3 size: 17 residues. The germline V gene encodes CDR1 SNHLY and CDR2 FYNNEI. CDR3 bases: TGTGCCAGCAGTCCCCGAGGAGCGGGAGTATTCGACAATGAGCAGTTCTTC. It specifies CASSPRGAGVFDNEQFF.

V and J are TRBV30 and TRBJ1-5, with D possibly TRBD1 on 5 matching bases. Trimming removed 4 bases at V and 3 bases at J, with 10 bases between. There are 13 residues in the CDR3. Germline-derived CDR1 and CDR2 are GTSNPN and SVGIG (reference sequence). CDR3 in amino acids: CAWNRGNNQPQHF. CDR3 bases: TGTGCCTGGAATAGGGGTAACAATCAGCCCCAGCATTTT.

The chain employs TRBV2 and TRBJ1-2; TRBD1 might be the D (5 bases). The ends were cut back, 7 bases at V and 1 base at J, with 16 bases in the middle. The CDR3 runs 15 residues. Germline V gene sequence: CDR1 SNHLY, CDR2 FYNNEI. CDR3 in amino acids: CASKSEGRGNYGYTF. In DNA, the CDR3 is TGTGCCAGCAAATCAGAGGGACGGGGTAACTATGGCTACACCTTC.

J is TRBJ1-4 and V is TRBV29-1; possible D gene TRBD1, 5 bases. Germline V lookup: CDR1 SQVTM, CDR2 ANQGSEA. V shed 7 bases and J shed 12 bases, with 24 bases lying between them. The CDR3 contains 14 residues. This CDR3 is CSAYDMKGSAELFF. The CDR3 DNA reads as TGCAGCGCCTACGACATGAAGGGGTCGGCAGAACTGTTTTTT.